A selection of T cell receptor beta chains follows, all from one sample in a study of T-cell memory formation after mild COVID-19. MiXCR, run by TCRdb on the 5' RACE reads, gives a single entry per CDR3 protein. The profile shows 350,000 or so distinct CDR3 sequences, approximately 12% of them singletons. The material sequenced was PBMCs or a T cell subset sorted from them (not recorded which). These receptors came from a man aged 18 to 29 who had mild COVID-19 (a few samples of this study predate the infection). Cell type and time point are not known. The CDR3 runs from the conserved cysteine through the conserved F or W. The D gene is left open where the match is weak. The size of a clone is reported for some rows only, either as once, few or many, or as a class for expanded clones.

V	size	J	D	DNA	CDR3
TRBV5-4	few	TRBJ2-5	NA	TGTGCCAGCAGCTTGGCCGCGGAGGGCGCCGGGGGGACCCAGTACTTC	CASSLAAEGAGGTQYF
TRBV6-6	NA	TRBJ2-1	NA	TGTGCCAGCAGTTACTCGAGGGTGCTAGGGCACAGGGGAGGGGATGAGCAGTTCTTC	CASSYSRVLGHRGGDEQFF
TRBV11-2	few	TRBJ2-2	TRBD1	TGTGCCGAAAGCGCGGCCAGGGGGCCGCGGAACACCGGGGAGCTGTTTTTT	CAESAARGPRNTGELFF
TRBV7-3	many	TRBJ2-1	NA	TGTGCCAGCAGCTTAAGGGAGCGGACTGAGTATAATGAGCAGTTCTTC	CASSLRERTEYNEQFF
TRBV12-3/TRBV12-4	NA	TRBJ1-1	NA	TGTGCCAGCACCCCCGTCAATCGGGGCACTGAAGCTTTCTTT	CASTPVNRGTEAFF
TRBV29-1	NA	TRBJ2-1	TRBD2	TGCAGCGTTGCATCTAGCGGTTACAATGAGCAGTTCTTC	CSVASSGYNEQFF
TRBV6-2/TRBV6-3	NA	TRBJ1-1	TRBD1	TGTGCCAGCAGACCGTGGGACAGGGAAGCTTTCTTT	CASRPWDREAFF
TRBV9	NA	TRBJ2-7	NA	TGTGCCAGCAGCGTAGAGGGGCATCCCACCTACGAGCAGTACTTC	CASSVEGHPTYEQYF
TRBV20-1	NA	TRBJ2-1	NA	TGCAGTGCTGCCGACCAGTACAATGAGCAGTTCTTC	CSAADQYNEQFF
TRBV10-3	NA	TRBJ2-4	TRBD2	TGTGCCATCTCGCGGGGGGGCCATTTAACCAAAAACATTCAGTACTTC	CAISRGGHLTKNIQYF
TRBV4-1	few	TRBJ2-5	NA	TGCGCCAGCAGCCAATCGGGGGTCCAGACCCAGTACTTC	CASSQSGVQTQYF
TRBV5-1	few	TRBJ1-1	TRBD1	TGCGCCAGCAGCACGGGACAGGCGCGGGGCACTGAAGCTTTCTTT	CASSTGQARGTEAFF
TRBV10-3	many	TRBJ2-2	TRBD2	TGTGCCATCAGTGGGACTAGCGGGGGGTCCACCGGGGAGCTGTTTTTT	CAISGTSGGSTGELFF
TRBV11-2	NA	TRBJ2-5	TRBD2	TGTGCCAGCAGAAATAGCGGGGAAGAGACCCAGTACTTC	CASRNSGEETQYF
TRBV4-2	few	TRBJ1-2	TRBD1	TGTGCCAGCAGCCAAGATCAGGCCAAGGGGGCGATCGGCTACACCTTC	CASSQDQAKGAIGYTF
TRBV30	few	TRBJ2-1	NA	TGTGCCTGGAGTGTGGACTCCTACAATGAGCAGTTCTTC	CAWSVDSYNEQFF
TRBV5-1	few	TRBJ2-7	NA	TGCGCCAGCAGCTTGGAGTCGGATGCACTCTACGAGCAGTACTTC	CASSLESDALYEQYF
TRBV7-2	many	TRBJ1-1	TRBD1	TGTGCCAGCAGCTTGGTGACAGGGGGCACTGAAGCTTTCTTT	CASSLVTGGTEAFF
TRBV6-6	few	TRBJ2-3	NA	TGTGCCAGCAGGTTCGGGGGGCGCGGGACAGATACGCAGTATTTT	CASRFGGRGTDTQYF
TRBV9	NA	TRBJ2-7	TRBD2	TGTGCCAGCAGCCCCGGGACTACCTACGAGCAGTACTTC	CASSPGTTYEQYF
TRBV6-5	NA	TRBJ2-5	TRBD2	TGTGCCAGCAGTTACTCAGCGGGGGGCCGGGGAGAGACCCAGTACTTC	CASSYSAGGRGETQYF
TRBV2	few	TRBJ2-5	TRBD2	TGTGCCAGCAGGGCCGGGACTAGCGATGAGACCCAGTACTTC	CASRAGTSDETQYF
TRBV4-1	few	TRBJ1-1	TRBD1	TGCGCCAGCAGCCAGATAGGGACAGGGGGCCCTGTGAACACTGAAGCTTTCTTT	CASSQIGTGGPVNTEAFF
TRBV5-1	many	TRBJ1-6	NA	TGCGCCAGCAGCTTGGCTAGGGGTCTCTATAATTCACCCCTCCACTTT	CASSLARGLYNSPLHF
TRBV3-1	few	TRBJ2-7	NA	TGTGCCAGCAGCCGCGGGACACTCTACGAGCAGTACTTC	CASSRGTLYEQYF
TRBV29-1	few	TRBJ2-1	TRBD1	TGCAGCGTTGAAGACCCGGGACAGCCCTACAATGAGCAGTTCTTC	CSVEDPGQPYNEQFF
TRBV9	NA	TRBJ2-3	TRBD2	TGTGCCAGCAGCGTAGGTACTAGCGGGGGTACGCAGTATTTT	CASSVGTSGGTQYF
TRBV6-5	few	TRBJ2-5	NA	TGTGCCAGCACCACTGTATGGGGGGCAGAGCAAGAGACCCAGTACTTC	CASTTVWGAEQETQYF
TRBV12-3/TRBV12-4	few	TRBJ2-3	TRBD2	TGTGCCAGCAGGTGGACTAGCGGGAGCACAGATACGCAGTATTTT	CASRWTSGSTDTQYF
TRBV7-2	NA	TRBJ1-1	NA	TGTGCCAGCAGCTTAGGGGGGCTCGTCGCTGAAGCTTTCTTT	CASSLGGLVAEAFF
TRBV6-5	few	TRBJ2-2	NA	TGTGCGGCCCGACTACCGGGGACCGGGGAGCTGTTTTTT	CAARLPGTGELFF
TRBV9	NA	TRBJ2-5	TRBD1	TGTGCCAGCAGCGAGTCGACAGGGGGCCAGGAGACCCAGTACTTC	CASSESTGGQETQYF
TRBV20-1	few	TRBJ1-1	NA	TGCAGTGCCAAAACTGACAGTTCCCGAATTGAAGCTTTCTTT	CSAKTDSSRIEAFF
TRBV4-3	many	TRBJ2-7	TRBD2	TGCGCCAGCAGCCAAGAATTTAGCGGGGGTTCCTACGAGCAGTACTTC	CASSQEFSGGSYEQYF
TRBV7-2	NA	TRBJ2-5	NA	TGTGCCAGCAGCTTGCGGGTCCAGGGAGAGACCCAGTACTTC	CASSLRVQGETQYF
TRBV4-1	many	TRBJ2-5	TRBD2	TGCGCCAGCAGCCAAGGGGAGGGAATGCAAGAGACCCAGTACTTC	CASSQGEGMQETQYF
TRBV7-9	NA	TRBJ1-5	NA	TGTGCCAGCAGCTCGGGCGGGACACTTCAGCCCCAGCATTTT	CASSSGGTLQPQHF
TRBV10-1	many	TRBJ2-3	NA	TGCGCCAGCAGTGAGAACATGATCACAGATACGCAGTATTTT	CASSENMITDTQYF
TRBV29-1	few	TRBJ2-7	TRBD1	TGCAGCGTTGAATGGCAGGGGGCTTACGAGCAGTACTTC	CSVEWQGAYEQYF
TRBV19	NA	TRBJ2-1	NA	TGTGCCAGTAGTATAGCCCTGACTAGTCCTGAGCAGTTCTTC	CASSIALTSPEQFF
TRBV19	NA	TRBJ1-1	NA	TGTGCCAGTAGATCAAGAGGAGGGGGGTTAAAAGCTTTCTTT	CASRSRGGGLKAFF